Below, one TCR beta chain is given with its context. No antigen is known for it. Base qualities were left out, and no much larger clone turns up one base away. Healthy HIV-negative adults with no recently reported acute infections or vaccinations were included as donors. Only Caucasian adults living in Nashville, Tennessee, USA were represented among the donors. CD4+ T cells were enriched by magnetic negative selection; naive cells were then positively selected on CD45RA, and the negative fraction formed the memory subset. After blood collection by leukapheresis, PBMCs were isolated using Ficoll-Histopaque density gradient centrifugation and then cryopreserved in the vapor phase of liquid nitrogen. Analytical flow cytometry was used to check the purity and quantity of each magnetically sorted T cell population. Each sorted fraction had its genomic DNA isolated and then quantified by UV absorbance on a Nanodrop 2000c.

Using the deep immunoSEQ assay, multiplex PCR amplified TCR CDR3 regions from genomic DNA. Extracted genomic DNA from each cell subset was distributed evenly across all wells of several immunoSEQ 96-well plates, and each plate was treated as a replicate. For sorted subsets, approximately 200 ng of genomic DNA, equivalent to 25,000 to 30,000 T cell genomes, went into each replicate PCR. Purified libraries were measured with a Qubit 3.0 fluorometer, size-checked on a Bioanalyzer 2100, and measured again with the KAPA Library Quantification kit. Every immunoSEQ 96-well plate was sequenced on a dedicated single-read 150-cycle Illumina NextSeq 550 flow cell. Per the original workflow: Because the immunoSEQ output held only junctional sequences and lacked quality scores, the filtering could not match the filtering applied to full-length reads. To assign V/J genes and CDR3, sequences were annotated using PyIR, a Python wrapper for IgBLAST v1.9, with IMGT germline references. Reads with weak V/J assignments (E-value above 1e-6), missing CDR3, stop codons, out-of-frame junctions, or ambiguous translated residues were removed. A V3J clonotype was defined by an identical inferred V gene, J gene, and CDR3 amino acid sequence. To compute the percentage overlap between repertoires, the number of shared unique clonotypes was divided by the size of the smaller repertoire. Richness of each repertoire was evaluated using RTK rarefaction, the Chao1 estimator, and Recon v2.1 estimates of unobserved clonotypes. Generation probabilities for all TCRbeta clonotypes obtained by the gDNA method from a few donors were computed using OLGA. TCRdb obtained this table from immuneACCESS and retained in-frame rearrangements with V and J assigned. These tables miss some clones; where compared with another copy, unresolved V genes account for less than half of the shortfall, and the remainder is unexplained. V and J calls and clone size are as listed in that table; D and trimming were resolved from the DNA. The sample table lists more than 1,200,000 clones, roughly 98.5% of them with a count of one. Together, the top ten hold around 0.33% of the sample.

This specimen comes from a study of shared clonotypes between healthy human individuals (TCRdb year 2020). Context from the whole study: The cohort included three men and two women between 18 and 49 years of age. Per donor, three plates each were used for CD4 naive and CD4 memory, two for CD8 naive, and one for CD8 memory. To estimate repertoire size and how much clonotype sharing occurs between individuals, the study deeply sequenced the blood TCR repertoires of a handful of healthy adults. Different laboratories and diverse techniques were used to prepare libraries and sequence TCR repertoires, to increase sequencing depth and limit assay-specific biases. Leukapheresis yielded between about 0.85 and 10 billion PBMCs per donor.

From its cysteine to its phenylalanine, the CDR3 spans 13 amino acids. Solely the CDR3 DNA is kept, with 39 bases framed from the first base. CDR1 and CDR2 are drawn from the germline V gene: SGHAT, FQNNGV. V and J are truncated by 5 bases and 6 bases respectively, leaving an intervening sequence of 12 bases. What the research found in general, with its limitations: Pairwise subsampling indicated that sequencing depth was expected to affect the degree of clonotype sharing among donors. The small number of donors limited the genetic and exposure-history diversity represented. Naive subsets generally had larger estimated clonotype richness than memory subsets did. When several donors were compared, the shared fraction of clonotypes was 5% to 6.5% for naive CD4, around 4% for naive CD8, 2.3% for memory CD4, and about 0.36% for memory CD8. Sampling was limited to blood, and TCR repertoires in tissue likely differ from TCR repertoires in blood. Higher generation probabilities were observed for clonotypes shared by all four sorted-subset donors than for non-shared clonotypes. Rarefaction of sorted-subset datasets indicated incomplete sequencing despite the large sequencing depth.

This receptor was obtained from a man aged 30-40 years in good health. The chain is made from TRBV11-2 and TRBJ2-3, with the D segment identity uncertain. Sample: naive CD4+ T cells sorted from blood. Per the publication, the cell subset or site label means: CD45RA+ positively selected. The DNA sequence is as follows: TGTGCCAGCAGCCTAATCCCCCTGGATACGCAGTATTTT. This encodes CASSLIPLDTQYF.